These 13 T cell receptor beta chains were sequenced from one sample in a study of shared clonotypes between healthy human individuals. Profiling relied on immunoSEQ multiplex PCR, and the TCRdb table lists in-frame clones only, not all of them. This table holds 2 million to 2.5 million clones, more than 80% found once. Sequences were obtained from naive CD4+ T cells from PBMCs. Subset: CD45RA+ positively selected. Receptors were obtained from a man between 18 and 35 years old in good health. Some clones in this sample may be carry-over from other donors' samples.

This clone was seen a single time. The chain combines TRBV5-1 with TRBJ2-2, with unresolved D. CDR3 length: 15 residues. V lost 2 bases and J lost 4, with 12 bases in between. Germline CDR1 reads SGHRS; CDR2 reads YFSETQ. In DNA form, the CDR3 reads TGCGCCAGCAGCTTAGGCCCACTCTCCACCGGGGAGCTGTTTTTT. Translated: CASSLGPLSTGELFF. Looking up the rest from reference TRBV5-1 and TRBJ2-2 gives the full variable domain: KAGVTQTPRYLIKTRGQQVTLSCSPISGHRSVSWYQQTPGQGLQFLFEYFSETQRNKGNFPGRFSGRQFSNSRSEMNVSTLELGDSALYLCASSLGPLSTGELFFGEGSRLTVL.

Concerning this clone: Other DNA sequences within the sample encode an identical CDR3. The genes are TRBV27 and TRBJ1-1; the match to TRBD1 covers 9 bases. V gave up 5 bases and J gave up 8 bases; unmatched junction bases: 6. This CDR3 is 13 amino acids long. CDR1 and CDR2 (germline): MNHEY, SMNVEV (reference sequence). The DNA of the CDR3 is TGTGCCAGCAGTCGACAGGGGGGGACGGAAGCTTTCTTT. Protein product: CASSRQGGTEAFF.

The rearrangement joins TRBV28 to TRBJ2-7; 9 bases line up with TRBD2. The CDR3 consists of 12 residues. V dropped 10 bases and J dropped 4; count of bases not matched to a gene: 5. Germline V lookup: CDR1 MDHEN, CDR2 SYDVKM. The CDR3 DNA reads as TGTGCCACGGGACTAGCCGAGTACGAGCAGTACTTC. Translated, it gives CATGLAEYEQYF.

The chain couples TRBV28 to TRBJ1-2, with unresolved D. The V gene's germline CDR1 is MDHEN and CDR2 SYDVKM. V was cut by 2 bases and J by 8 bases, with 18 bases left in between. This CDR3 has 15 amino acids. The CDR3 is CASSLGVAGLSGYTF. The CDR3 coding sequence is TGTGCCAGCAGTTTAGGTGTTGCAGGATTGTCCGGCTACACCTTC.

V and J are TRBV5-1 and TRBJ2-2; maybe TRBD2 (6 bases). With 3 bases removed from V and 6 bases from J, the gap between germline ends came to 12 bases. The CDR3 has 14 amino acids. Germline V CDR1 and CDR2: SGHRS, YFSETQ. This CDR3 is CASSWDLDSGELFF. CDR3 DNA sequence: TGCGCCAGCAGCTGGGACTTAGATTCCGGGGAGCTGTTTTTT.

The DNA of the CDR3 is TGTGCCAGTAGTATGGTAGGCAGGGCTGTTTGGGACAATCAGCCCCAGCATTTT. Protein: CASSMVGRAVWDNQPQHF. The rearrangement joins TRBV19 to TRBJ1-5; maybe TRBD1 (5 bases). Germline assignment: CDR1 LNHDA and CDR2 SQIVND (reference sequence). This CDR3 is 18 amino acids long. The V end lost 3 bases, the J end lost 3 bases, and 21 bases lay between the germline ends.

The chain combines TRBV6-6 with TRBJ2-3, with D maybe TRBD2 (6 bases). The germline V gene encodes CDR1 MNHNY and CDR2 SVGAGI (reference sequence). This CDR3 is 14 amino acids long. V was shortened by 6 bases and J by 4 bases, with 14 bases between the two germline ends. This chain's CDR3 is CASRFREPADTQYF. The CDR3 DNA follows: TGTGCCAGCAGGTTTCGGGAGCCGGCAGATACGCAGTATTTT.

This clone has just one count. V usage is TRBV4-1 and J usage is TRBJ1-5; D is unclear. The CDR3 covers 14 residues. Trimming removed 8 bases at V and 0 bases at J, with 11 bases between. CDR1 and CDR2 from the germline V gene are MGHRA and YSYEKL. The CDR3 is CASGWEYSNQPQHF. CDR3 coding DNA: TGCGCCAGCGGGTGGGAGTATAGCAATCAGCCCCAGCATTTT.

The rearrangement joins TRBV5-1 to TRBJ2-2; 9 positions match TRBD2. The CDR3 is made up of 19 amino acids. Unmatched junction bases numbered 14, after V lost 4 bases and J lost 1 base. Germline CDR1 SGHRS, CDR2 YFSETQ. In DNA form, the CDR3 reads TGCGCCAGCAGCCCCTGGACTAGCGCGACAATAAAGAACACCGGGGAGCTGTTTTTT. Translated, it gives CASSPWTSATIKNTGELFF.

The chain combines TRBV11-3 with TRBJ2-1; TRBD2 matches 8 bases. The V and J ends lost 3 bases and 0 bases, in that order; junction bases with no gene match: 1. The CDR3 totals 15 residues. Germline V lookup: CDR1 SGHNT, CDR2 YENEEA. The CDR3 protein is CASSFRGGSYNEQFF. The CDR3 DNA is TGTGCCAGCAGCTTTCGGGGGGGCTCCTACAATGAGCAGTTCTTC.

The chain is built from TRBV7-2 and TRBJ2-5, with D unresolved. V lost 1 base and J 2 bases, leaving 8 bases between the germline ends. Per germline, CDR1 SGHTA and CDR2 FQGNSA. CDR3 length equals 14 residues. The CDR3: CASSLVGWQETQYF. The CDR3 DNA follows: TGTGCCAGCAGCTTAGTGGGCTGGCAAGAGACCCAGTACTTC.

This rearrangement joins TRBV7-6 to TRBJ2-3; D tentatively reads TRBD1 or TRBD2 (7 bases each). Germline V gene lookup returns CDR1 SGHVS and CDR2 FNYEAQ. Trimming took 3 bases from V and 5 from J, leaving 18 bases between them. The CDR3 is 16 residues long. The CDR3 sequence: CASSLDRWGGGDTQYF. In DNA, the CDR3 is TGTGCCAGCAGCTTGGACAGGTGGGGGGGTGGAGATACGCAGTATTTT.

This clone was detected once. This chain uses TRBV4-2 with TRBJ2-7; D remains ambiguous. The V gene's germline CDR1 is LGHNA and CDR2 YNFKEQ. The V end was cut by 8 bases, the J end by 4 bases, with 15 bases between. The CDR3 has 13 residues. As DNA, the CDR3 is TGTGCCAGCGCTGTGTCCCCAGCGTACGAGCAGTACTTC. Its translation is CASAVSPAYEQYF.